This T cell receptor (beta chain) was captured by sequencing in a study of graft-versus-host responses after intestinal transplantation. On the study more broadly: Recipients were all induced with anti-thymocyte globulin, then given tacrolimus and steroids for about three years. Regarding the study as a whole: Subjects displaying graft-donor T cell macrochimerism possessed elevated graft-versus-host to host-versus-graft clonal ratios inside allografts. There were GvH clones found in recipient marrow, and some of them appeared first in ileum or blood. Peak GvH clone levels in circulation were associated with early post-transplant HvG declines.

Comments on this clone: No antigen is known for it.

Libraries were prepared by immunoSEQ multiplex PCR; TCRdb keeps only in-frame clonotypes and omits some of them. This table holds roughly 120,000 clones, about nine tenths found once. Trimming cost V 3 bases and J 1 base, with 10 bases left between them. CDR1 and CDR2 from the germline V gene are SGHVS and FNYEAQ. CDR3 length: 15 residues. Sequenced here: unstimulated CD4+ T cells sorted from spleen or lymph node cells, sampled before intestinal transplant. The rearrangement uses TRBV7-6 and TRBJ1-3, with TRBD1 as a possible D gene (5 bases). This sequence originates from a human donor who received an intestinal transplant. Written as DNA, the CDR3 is TGTGCCAGCAGCTTGGGGGGGGGATCTGGAAACACCATATATTTT. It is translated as CASSLGGGSGNTIYF.